These 22 T cell receptor beta chains originate from one sample sequenced in a study of blood T cell repertoires in COVID-19. The assay was immunoSEQ multiplex PCR, and TCRdb's table has in-frame clones only and misses some. Among over 200,000 clones listed, 70% to 90% were seen once. Sequencing used PBMCs or T cells enriched from blood (not recorded which). The receptor source for this set is a woman in her forties or fifties in a cohort exposed to, infected with or recovered from COVID-19 (not recorded which).

The V and J genes are TRBV6-1 and TRBJ2-1; the match to TRBD1 covers 9 bases. Germline CDR1 MNHNS, CDR2 SASEGT. V lost 4 bases, J lost 8 bases, and 12 bases stayed unmatched. The CDR3 runs 16 residues. In DNA form, the CDR3 reads TGTGCCAGCAGTGTACAGGGGGGACAGGGTTTCGATGAGCAGTTCTTC. Protein sequence: CASSVQGGQGFDEQFF.

This sequence joins TRBV11-1 and TRBJ2-7; D is uncertain. V lost 1 base to trimming and J lost 3 bases, with 4 bases between them. This CDR3 spans 12 amino acids. Germline V gene sequence: CDR1 SGHAT, CDR2 FQDESV (reference sequence). Written as DNA, the CDR3 is TGTGCCAGCAGCTTAGACAGCTACGAGCAGTACTTC. It is translated as CASSLDSYEQYF.

CDR3 sequence: CTSSLDREGYTF. The CDR3 DNA sequence: TGCACCAGCAGCCTGGACAGGGAGGGCTACACCTTC. This chain joins TRBV1 and TRBJ1-2; the table's D gene call, TRBD1, was not cross checked with the DNA. TRBV1 is a pseudogene locus. The CDR3 is 12 amino acids.

Here the CDR3 reads CASSFRDRELYSPLHF. In nucleotides, the CDR3 is TGTGCCAGCAGTTTTCGAGACCGGGAGCTTTATTCACCCCTCCACTTT. The J gene is TRBJ1-6, the V gene TRBV28, with D unclear. Per the germline V gene, CDR1 is MDHEN and CDR2 is SYDVKM. V was shortened by 3 bases and J by 8 bases, with 17 bases between the two germline ends. This CDR3 spans 16 amino acids.

V usage is TRBV29-1 and J usage is TRBJ1-3; 7 nucleotides match TRBD1. With 7 bases clipped from V and 2 bases from J, the junction kept 8 bases outside the gene matches. The germline CDR1 and CDR2 sequences are SQVTM and ANQGSEA. CDR3 length equals 14 residues. CDR3: CSALQGTAGNTIYF. CDR3 nucleotides: TGCAGCGCTCTGCAGGGGACAGCTGGAAACACCATATATTTT.

This sequence joins TRBV5-4 and TRBJ1-2; D gene ambiguous. Per the germline V gene, CDR1 is SGHNT and CDR2 is YYREEE (reference sequence). Trimming pared 6 bases from V and 5 bases from J, leaving 14 bases between. The CDR3 sequence is 13 residues long. CDR3 in amino acids: CASTPGSQYGYTF. The CDR3, as DNA: TGTGCCAGCACCCCGGGGTCCCAATATGGCTACACCTTC.

The rearrangement uses TRBV3-1 (or the pseudogene TRBV3-2) and TRBJ2-7; perhaps TRBD2 as D (6 bases). Trimming left V 1 base short and J 7 bases short, with 11 bases between. The CDR3 is 13 amino acids. The germline gives CDR1 LGHDT, CDR2 YNNKEL (reference sequence). CDR3 loop: CASSQGGVWEQYF. DNA for the CDR3: TGTGCCAGCAGCCAAGGGGGGGTTTGGGAGCAGTACTTC.

The rearrangement uses TRBV10-3 and TRBJ2-2; D unresolved. This CDR3 spans 13 amino acids. Germline assignment: CDR1 ENHRY and CDR2 SYGVKD. V shed 8 bases and J shed 5 bases, with 12 bases lying between them. The CDR3 protein is CAISYLGTGELFF. As DNA, the CDR3 is TGTGCCATCTCCTACCTAGGTACCGGGGAGCTGTTTTTT.

The rearrangement links TRBV7-3 to TRBJ2-3, with TRBD2 identical over 7 bases. Trimming removed 4 bases from V and 5 bases from J; junction bases left unmatched: 3. The germline V gene encodes CDR1 SGHTA and CDR2 FQGTGA. The CDR3 totals 13 residues. The CDR3 coding sequence is TGTGCCAGCAGCTCCGGGGGGAGAGATACGCAGTATTTT. Translation gives CASSSGGRDTQYF.

The chain is built from TRBV3-1 (or the pseudogene TRBV3-2) and TRBJ2-2; D perhaps matches TRBD2 (6 bases). The V gene lost 0 bases and the J gene lost 13 bases, with 15 bases spanning the gap. Germline V gene data show CDR1 as LGHDT and CDR2 as YNNKEL (reference sequence). The CDR3 spans 14 residues. The chain's CDR3 is CASSQDQAGKGLFF. CDR3 sequence (DNA): TGTGCCAGCAGCCAAGATCAGGCGGGGAAGGGGCTGTTTTTT.

The chain recombines TRBV7-9 with TRBJ1-1, with 10 bases that match TRBD1. Germline trimming cut 4 bases from V and 1 base from J; bases unmatched to any gene: 3. This CDR3 has 15 residues. Germline assignment: CDR1 SEHNR and CDR2 FQNEAQ (reference sequence). CDR3 region: CASSSRTGGNTEAFF. As DNA, the CDR3 is TGTGCCAGCAGCTCAAGGACAGGGGGGAACACTGAAGCTTTCTTT. Using reference TRBV7-9 and TRBJ1-1 for the parts outside the CDR3, the full variable domain is DTGVSQNPRHKITKRGQNVTFRCDPISEHNRLYWYRQTLGQGPEFLTYFQNEAQLEKSRLLSDRFSAERPKGSFSTLEIQRTEQGDSAMYLCASSSRTGGNTEAFFGQGTRLTVV.

The chain links TRBV4-2 to TRBJ2-5; the D gene is possibly TRBD2 (5 bases). Germline V CDR1 and CDR2: LGHNA, YNFKEQ. V lost 0 bases to trimming and J lost 5 bases, with 19 bases between them. The CDR3 runs 17 residues. The CDR3 loop reads CASSQDPASKSLETQYF. Here the CDR3 DNA reads TGTGCCAGCAGCCAAGATCCTGCTAGCAAATCTTTGGAGACCCAGTACTTC.

A few counts support this clone. The chain links TRBV6-5 to TRBJ2-2; 9 nucleotides line up with TRBD1. Germline assignment: CDR1 MNHEY and CDR2 SVGAGI. CDR3 length equals 14 residues. V shed 10 bases, J shed 5 bases, and the junction held 8 bases outside the gene matches. The CDR3 is CATDSGTGTGELFF. CDR3 bases: TGTGCCACCGACTCCGGGACAGGGACCGGGGAGCTGTTTTTT.

This clone has only a few counts. V and J are TRBV28 and TRBJ1-2; TRBD1 is a possible D gene (6 bases). Per the germline V gene, CDR1 is MDHEN and CDR2 is SYDVKM. V was clipped by 2 bases and J by 3 bases, with 10 bases between them. The CDR3 is 14 residues long. Here the CDR3 reads CASSLGRGYYGYTF. The CDR3 coding sequence is TGTGCCAGCAGTTTAGGCAGGGGCTACTATGGCTACACCTTC.

V is TRBV28 and J is TRBJ1-2; 9 nucleotides align to TRBD1. This CDR3 spans 18 amino acids. Germline CDR1 reads MDHEN; CDR2 reads SYDVKM. Germline trimming cut 6 bases from V and 4 bases from J; bases unmatched to any gene: 18. CDR3 protein: CASRVPGTGSYQSYGYTF. The CDR3 coding sequence is TGTGCCAGCAGGGTTCCAGGGACAGGGTCGTACCAAAGCTATGGCTACACCTTC.

The rearrangement links TRBV11-2 to TRBJ2-1; TRBD1 matches at 7 bases. This CDR3 has 15 amino acids. CDR1 and CDR2 (germline): SGHAT, FQNNGV. V lost 5 bases and J lost 0; bases outside the gene matches: 4. CDR3 residues: CASSLTGTSYNEQFF. The DNA for the CDR3 is TGTGCCAGCAGCCTGACAGGGACCTCCTACAATGAGCAGTTCTTC.

The CDR3 reads CASSQPPGGNGWNTEAFF. DNA of the CDR3: TGTGCCAGCAGCCAACCCCCCGGCGGCAACGGGTGGAACACTGAAGCTTTCTTT. This chain uses TRBV14 with TRBJ1-1, with D hard to call. V was pared by 2 bases and J by 1 base, with 20 bases between. The CDR3 has 18 amino acids. The germline CDR1 and CDR2 sequences are SGHDN and FVKESK.

V usage is TRBV19 and J usage is TRBJ2-4; D is possibly TRBD1 (6 bases). Germline CDR1 and CDR2: LNHDA and SQIVND (reference sequence). This CDR3 comprises 17 residues. V was pared by 4 bases and J by 0 bases, with 16 bases between. The CDR3: CASSTEIGTLAKNIQYF. The CDR3 nucleotides read TGTGCCAGTAGTACGGAGATCGGGACACTAGCCAAAAACATTCAGTACTTC.

The CDR3 region has the DNA TGCGCCAGCAGCGCCGGACAGGCAGGTGATTCACCCCTCCACTTT. This codes for CASSAGQAGDSPLHF. The genes are TRBV5-1 and TRBJ1-6; 7 nucleotides align to TRBD1. CDR1 and CDR2 (germline): SGHRS, YFSETQ. This CDR3 has 15 residues. After removal of 4 bases from V and 8 bases from J, the junction contained 9 bases not matched to a gene.

The chain joins TRBV7-2 to TRBJ2-3, with 12 bases matching TRBD2. V lost 5 bases to trimming and J lost 7 bases; unmatched junction nucleotides: 10. Per the germline V gene, CDR1 is SGHTA and CDR2 is FQGNSA. CDR3 length: 16 residues. DNA of the CDR3: TGTGCCAGCAGCCTAACTAGCGGGGGGCTTTCAAATACGCAGTATTTT. As protein: CASSLTSGGLSNTQYF.

V is TRBV4-2 and J is TRBJ1-2; 7 nucleotides line up with TRBD1. J lost 6 bases, V lost 2 bases, and 6 bases had no gene match. In germline, CDR1 is LGHNA, CDR2 YNFKEQ. CDR3 size: 14 residues. The CDR3 reads CASSQIGQENGYTF. Written as DNA, the CDR3 is TGTGCCAGCAGCCAAATAGGACAGGAGAATGGCTACACCTTC.

The rearrangement uses TRBV7-3 and TRBJ2-1, with 10 positions matching TRBD2. V lost 2 bases, J lost 8 bases, and 12 bases stayed unmatched. Per the germline V gene, CDR1 is SGHTA and CDR2 is FQGTGA. The CDR3 is 17 residues long. CDR3 in DNA: TGTGCCAGCAGCTTAGCTAGCGGGGGCCCAAGAGTCCATGAGCAGTTCTTC. It translates to CASSLASGGPRVHEQFF.